The clone carrying this TCR beta chain was seen only a few times. The antigen remains undetermined. This table comes from immunoSEQ multiplex PCR, and its TCRdb copy is limited to in-frame clones, with some not included. The data contain about 410,000 clones, about 85% of them singletons. This entry comes from a study of Ad26.COV2.S vaccination and SARS-CoV-2 variants. Background on the study: The donor belonged to the COV1001 Ad26.COV2.S trial arm. Intramuscular Ad26.COV2.S doses were given once or twice, 56 days apart. Broader study findings: Placebo and vaccine recipients had non-spike TCR breadth that was similar.

Treatment here: about 20 received Ad26.COV2.S at low or high dose, single or two shots; 5 received placebo; per-sample allocation not given. After the first vaccine or placebo injection, samples were drawn on day 63. As its vector, the vaccine had Ad26, which expressed Wuhan-strain SARS-CoV-2 spike. The sample was peripheral blood, taken in a trial of Ad26.COV2.S vaccine versus placebo. This receptor was obtained from a person between 18 and 59 years old who received the Ad26.COV2.S COVID-19 vaccine or a placebo.

The CDR3 DNA sequence: TGTGCCAGCAGCCCGACCCGACTAGCGGATAACAATGAGCAGTTCTTC. It yields the protein CASSPTRLADNNEQFF. The J gene is TRBJ2-1, the V gene TRBV7-6; TRBD2 agrees at 9 bases. Trimming cost V 5 bases and J 5 bases; bases outside gene matches: 10. CDR3 length equals 16 residues. Germline lookup yields CDR1 SGHVS and CDR2 FNYEAQ.